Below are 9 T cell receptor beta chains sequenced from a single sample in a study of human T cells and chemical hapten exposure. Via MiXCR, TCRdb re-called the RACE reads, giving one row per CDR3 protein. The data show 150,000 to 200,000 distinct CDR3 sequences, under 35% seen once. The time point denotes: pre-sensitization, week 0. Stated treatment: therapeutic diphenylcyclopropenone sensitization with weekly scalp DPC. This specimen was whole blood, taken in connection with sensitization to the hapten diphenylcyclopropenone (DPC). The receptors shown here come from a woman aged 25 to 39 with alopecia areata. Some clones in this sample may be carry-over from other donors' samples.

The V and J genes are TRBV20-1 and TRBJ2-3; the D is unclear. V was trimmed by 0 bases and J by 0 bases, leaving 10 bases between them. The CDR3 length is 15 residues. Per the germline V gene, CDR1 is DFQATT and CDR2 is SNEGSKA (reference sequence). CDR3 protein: CSARDSGQSTDTQYF. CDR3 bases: TGCAGTGCTAGAGATTCCGGGCAAAGCACAGATACGCAGTATTTT.

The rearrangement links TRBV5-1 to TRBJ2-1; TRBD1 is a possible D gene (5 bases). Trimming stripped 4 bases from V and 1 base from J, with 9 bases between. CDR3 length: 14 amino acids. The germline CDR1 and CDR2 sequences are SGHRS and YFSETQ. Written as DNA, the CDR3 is TGCGCCAGCAGCAGGGCAGGGTCCTACAATGAGCAGTTCTTC. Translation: CASSRAGSYNEQFF.

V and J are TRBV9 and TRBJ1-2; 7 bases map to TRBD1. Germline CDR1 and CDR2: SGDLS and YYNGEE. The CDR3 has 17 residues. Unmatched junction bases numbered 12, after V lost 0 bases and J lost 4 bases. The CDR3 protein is CASSVGAGGGIGYGYTF. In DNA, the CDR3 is TGTGCCAGCAGCGTAGGGGCAGGGGGGGGTATCGGCTATGGCTACACCTTC.

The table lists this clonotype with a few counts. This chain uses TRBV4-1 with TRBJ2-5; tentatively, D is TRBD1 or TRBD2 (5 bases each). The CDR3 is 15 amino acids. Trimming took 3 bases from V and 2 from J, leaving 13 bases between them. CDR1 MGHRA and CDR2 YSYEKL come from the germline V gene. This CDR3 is CASSHAGTTQETQYF. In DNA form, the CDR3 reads TGCGCCAGCAGCCACGCCGGGACCACTCAAGAGACCCAGTACTTC.

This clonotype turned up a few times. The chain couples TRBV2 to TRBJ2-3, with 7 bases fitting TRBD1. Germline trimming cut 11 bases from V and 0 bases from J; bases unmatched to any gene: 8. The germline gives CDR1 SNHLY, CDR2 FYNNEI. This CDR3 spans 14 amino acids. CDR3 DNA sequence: TGTGCCTCCCAAGGGGGCGGAAGCACAGATACGCAGTATTTT. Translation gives CASQGGGSTDTQYF.

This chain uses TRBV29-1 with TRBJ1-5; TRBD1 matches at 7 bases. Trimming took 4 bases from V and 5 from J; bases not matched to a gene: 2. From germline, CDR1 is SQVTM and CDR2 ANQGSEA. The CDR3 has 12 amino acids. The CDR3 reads CSVGQGDQPQHF. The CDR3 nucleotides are TGCAGCGTTGGTCAGGGGGATCAGCCCCAGCATTTT.

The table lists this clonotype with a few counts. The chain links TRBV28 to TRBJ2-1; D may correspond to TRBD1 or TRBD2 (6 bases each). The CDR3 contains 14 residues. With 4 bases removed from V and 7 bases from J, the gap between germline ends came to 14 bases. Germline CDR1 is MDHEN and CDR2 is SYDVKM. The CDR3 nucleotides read TGTGCCAGCAGTTCCCCGGGGGCAGGGAATGAGCAGTTCTTC. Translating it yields CASSSPGAGNEQFF.

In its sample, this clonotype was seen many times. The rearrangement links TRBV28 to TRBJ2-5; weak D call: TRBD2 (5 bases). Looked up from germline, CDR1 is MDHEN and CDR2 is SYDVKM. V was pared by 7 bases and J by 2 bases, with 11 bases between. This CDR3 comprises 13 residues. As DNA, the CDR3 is TGTGCCAGCATTAAACCGGGACAAGAGACCCAGTACTTC. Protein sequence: CASIKPGQETQYF. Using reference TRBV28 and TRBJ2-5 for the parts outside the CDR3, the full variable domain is DVKVTQSSRYLVKRTGEKVFLECVQDMDHENMFWYRQDPGLGLRLIYFSYDVKMKEKGDIPEGYSVSREKKERFSLILESASTNQTSMYLCASIKPGQETQYFGPGTRLLVL.

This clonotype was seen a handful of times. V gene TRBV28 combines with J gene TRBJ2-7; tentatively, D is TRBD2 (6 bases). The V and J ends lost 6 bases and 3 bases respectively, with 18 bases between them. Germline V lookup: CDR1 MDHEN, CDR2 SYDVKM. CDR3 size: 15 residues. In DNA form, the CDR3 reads TGTGCCAGCAGCAATCCGGGACTCAGTTTCTACGAGCAGTACTTC. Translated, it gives CASSNPGLSFYEQYF.